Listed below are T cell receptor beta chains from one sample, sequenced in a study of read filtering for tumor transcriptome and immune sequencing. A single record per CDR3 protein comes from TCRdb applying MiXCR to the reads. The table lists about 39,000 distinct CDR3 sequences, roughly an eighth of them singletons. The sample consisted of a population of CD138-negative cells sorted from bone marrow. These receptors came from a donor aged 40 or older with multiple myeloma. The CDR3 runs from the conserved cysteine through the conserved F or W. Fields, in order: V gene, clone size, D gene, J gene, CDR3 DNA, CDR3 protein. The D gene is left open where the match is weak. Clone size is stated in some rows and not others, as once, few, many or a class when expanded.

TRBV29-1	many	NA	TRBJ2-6	TGCAGCGTTCAATCTGGGGCCAACGTCCTGACTTTC	CSVQSGANVLTF
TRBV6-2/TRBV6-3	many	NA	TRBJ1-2	TGTGCCAGCAGTTCACAGGGAACTTATGGCTACACCTTC	CASSSQGTYGYTF
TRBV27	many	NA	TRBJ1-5	TGTGCCAGCAGTCCCCGGGAGGCCTTAGGGCCCCAGCATTTT	CASSPREALGPQHF
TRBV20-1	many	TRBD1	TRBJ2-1	TGCAGTGCTACCGGGACAGGGCCGTACAATGAGCAGTTCTTC	CSATGTGPYNEQFF
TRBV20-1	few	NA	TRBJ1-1	TGCAAGGGTGGGGACACTGAAGCTTTCTTT	CKGGDTEAFF
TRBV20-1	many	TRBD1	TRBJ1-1	TGCAGTGCGGACGACAGGGTTGGGTTCACTGAAGCTTTCTTT	CSADDRVGFTEAFF
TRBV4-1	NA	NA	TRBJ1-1	TGCGCCAGCAGCCCCCTCCTAGGGCCTGGGGCGGTGGCTTTCTTT	CASSPLLGPGAVAFF
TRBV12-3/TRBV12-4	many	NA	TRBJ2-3	TGTACCAGCAGGACACCTAGCCCTACGCAGTATTTT	CTSRTPSPTQYF
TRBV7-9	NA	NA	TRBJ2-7	TGTGTCAGCAGCCCACGACGGTTCTACGAGCAGTACTTC	CVSSPRRFYEQYF
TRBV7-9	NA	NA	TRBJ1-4	TGTGCCAGCAGCTCACCCGGCGGTAATGAAAAACTGTTTTTT	CASSSPGGNEKLFF
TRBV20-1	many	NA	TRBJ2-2	TGCAGTGCTAGAGATAGGCAGGGATGGTCATCCGGGGAGCTGTTTTTT	CSARDRQGWSSGELFF
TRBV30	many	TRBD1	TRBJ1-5	TGTGCCTGGACCCCCGGACAGGGCTATAGCAATCAGCCCCAGCATTTT	CAWTPGQGYSNQPQHF
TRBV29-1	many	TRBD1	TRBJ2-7	TGCAGCGTTGACCTGGGACAGGGTTCCTACGAGCAGTACTTC	CSVDLGQGSYEQYF
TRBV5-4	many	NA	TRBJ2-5	TGTGCCAGCAGCGAGAGTCTTGTCGGGGCGCGAGAGACCCAGTACTTC	CASSESLVGARETQYF